The clone carrying this TCR beta chain was observed at least ten times. Its antigen remains unknown. The assay was immunoSEQ multiplex PCR, and TCRdb's table has in-frame clones only and misses some. Of some 67,000 clones in the sample, approximately 83% are singletons; the top ten hold 5.5% to 8%. The CDR3 has 13 residues. Germline CDR1 reads KGHDR; CDR2 reads SFDVKD. V dropped 9 bases and J dropped 1 base, with 8 bases sitting between them. The record originates from a study of T cell responses to AZD1222 COVID-19 vaccine. Study-wide findings and caveats: Compared with day 0, the breadth and depth of the Spike-specific TCR repertoire rose significantly after two doses of AZD1222. Dominant at 160-218 and 743-854, vaccine-associated CD4 TCRs also spanned spike.

Sequenced material: peripheral blood, taken 28 days after the second AZD1222 dose. This sequence originates from an adult who received the AZD1222 COVID-19 vaccine. V and J are TRBV24-1 and TRBJ2-2, with D possibly being TRBD2 (5 bases). CDR3 DNA sequence: TGTGCCACCGAAGGGAGGAACACCGGGGAGCTGTTTTTT. It codes for CATEGRNTGELFF.